The clone carrying this T cell receptor beta chain was detected only a few times. MiXCR, applied by TCRdb to the reads, yields one record per CDR3 protein. The sample records under 800,000 distinct CDR3 sequences, approximately 24% being singletons. This sample stems from a study of T cell repertoires in cytomegalovirus infection. Study-level information: Public TCR beta signatures provided an indication of both CMV infection and a matching HLA type.

V was clipped by 6 bases and J by 2 bases; unmatched bases: 6. Germline V gene sequence: CDR1 DFQATT, CDR2 SNEGSKA (reference sequence). There are 15 residues in the CDR3. This sequence originates from a human donor in good health (CMV status not recorded). Some clones in this sample may be carry-over from other donors' samples. The V gene is TRBV20-1, the J gene TRBJ2-5; TRBD2 matches 13 bases. The sample was CD8+ T cells from PBMCs. CDR3 DNA sequence: TGCAGTGCCCGGGGACTAGCGGGGAGTCAAGAGACCCAGTACTTC. Amino acid sequence: CSARGLAGSQETQYF.